The clone carrying this TCR beta chain has ten or more counts. The antigen is not known. The data belong to a study of T-cell memory formation after mild COVID-19. Study background: TCR clusters mostly belonged to single donors. Study findings and constraints: Clones that contracted from day 15 to 85 were balanced CD4/CD8, while later expanders leaned CD4+. Largely, contracting CD4+ clones fell within CM and EM, and contracting CD8+ clones within EMRA.

This CDR3 spans 15 amino acids. V lost 10 bases, J lost 0 bases, and 7 bases stayed unmatched. Germline V CDR1 and CDR2: SEHNR, FQNEAQ (reference sequence). TCRalpha and TCRbeta libraries used 5'RACE with constant-segment primers and UMIs. In TCRdb, the 5' RACE reads were re-called with MiXCR into one record per CDR3 protein. Of more than 25,000 distinct CDR3 sequences listed, 15% to 20% were seen once; the top ten hold roughly 1.5%. The specimen was PBMCs or a T cell subset sorted from them (not recorded which). V and J are TRBV7-9 and TRBJ2-3; 10 bases are a match to TRBD2. The receptor's source is an adult who had mild COVID-19 (a few samples of this study predate the infection). Cell type and time point are not known. This chain's CDR3 is CATPTTSGSTDTQYF. The CDR3 DNA reads as TGTGCCACCCCTACGACTAGCGGGAGCACAGATACGCAGTATTTT.